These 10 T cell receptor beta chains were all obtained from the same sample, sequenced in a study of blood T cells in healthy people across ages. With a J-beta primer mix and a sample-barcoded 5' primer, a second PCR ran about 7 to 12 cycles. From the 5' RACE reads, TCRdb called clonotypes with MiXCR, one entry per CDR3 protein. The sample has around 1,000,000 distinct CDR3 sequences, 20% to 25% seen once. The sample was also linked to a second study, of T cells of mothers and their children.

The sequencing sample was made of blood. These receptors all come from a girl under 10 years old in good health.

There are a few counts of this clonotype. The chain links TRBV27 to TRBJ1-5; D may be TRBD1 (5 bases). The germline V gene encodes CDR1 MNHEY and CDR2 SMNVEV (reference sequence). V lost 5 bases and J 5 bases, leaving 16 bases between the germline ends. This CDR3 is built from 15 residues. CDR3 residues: CASSPWVGGDQPQHF. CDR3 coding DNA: TGTGCCAGCAGTCCATGGGTGGGGGGAGATCAGCCCCAGCATTTT.

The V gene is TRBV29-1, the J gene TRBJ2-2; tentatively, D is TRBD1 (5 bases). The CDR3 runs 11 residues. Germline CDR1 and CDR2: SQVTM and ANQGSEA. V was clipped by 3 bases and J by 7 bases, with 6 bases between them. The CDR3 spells CSVDGHGELFF. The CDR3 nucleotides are TGCAGCGTTGATGGACACGGGGAGCTGTTTTTT.

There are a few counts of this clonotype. CDR3 nucleotide sequence: TGTGCCAGCAGCGTTGGCCTGGACTACACCTTC. Translation gives CASSVGLDYTF. The rearrangement joins TRBV9 to TRBJ1-2; D uncertain. Germline assignment: CDR1 SGDLS and CDR2 YYNGEE. There are 11 residues in the CDR3. V was shortened by 2 bases and J by 10 bases, with 9 bases between the two germline ends.

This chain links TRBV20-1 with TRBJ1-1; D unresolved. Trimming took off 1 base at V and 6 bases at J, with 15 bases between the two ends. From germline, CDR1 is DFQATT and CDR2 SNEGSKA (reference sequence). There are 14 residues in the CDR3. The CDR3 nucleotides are TGCAGTGCTAGAGTCCCCCGGGCAAACCCTGAAGCTTTCTTT. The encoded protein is CSARVPRANPEAFF.

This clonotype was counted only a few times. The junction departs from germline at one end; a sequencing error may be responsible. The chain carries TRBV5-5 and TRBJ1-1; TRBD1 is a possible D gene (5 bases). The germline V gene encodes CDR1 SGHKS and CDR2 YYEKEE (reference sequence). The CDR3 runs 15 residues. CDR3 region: CASSTDPGRGTEAFF. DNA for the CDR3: TGTGCCAGCAGCACAGATCCGGGGCGTGGAACTGAAGCCTTCTTT.

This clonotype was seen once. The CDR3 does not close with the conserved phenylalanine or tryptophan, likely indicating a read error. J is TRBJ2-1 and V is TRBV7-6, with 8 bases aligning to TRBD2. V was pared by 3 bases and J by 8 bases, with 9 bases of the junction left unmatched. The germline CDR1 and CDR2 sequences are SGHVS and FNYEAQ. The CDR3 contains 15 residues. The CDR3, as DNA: TGTGCCAGCAGCTTGGGGGCTAGAGCGGGAGATGAGCAGTTCTCC. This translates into CASSLGARAGDEQFS.

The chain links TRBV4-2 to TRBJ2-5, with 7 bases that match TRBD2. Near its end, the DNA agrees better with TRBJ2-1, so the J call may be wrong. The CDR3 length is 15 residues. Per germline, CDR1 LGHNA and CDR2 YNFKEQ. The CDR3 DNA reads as TGTGCCAGCAGCCAAGGCCAGCGGGATAGGGATGAGCAGTTCTTC. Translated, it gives CASSQGQRDRDEQFF.

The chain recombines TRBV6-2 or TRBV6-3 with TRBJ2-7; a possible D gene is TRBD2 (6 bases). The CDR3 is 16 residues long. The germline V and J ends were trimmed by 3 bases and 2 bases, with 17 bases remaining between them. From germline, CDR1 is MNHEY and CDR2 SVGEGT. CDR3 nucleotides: TGTGCCAGCAGTTATATCGTCGGGGGTTCTGCCTACGAGCAGTACTTC. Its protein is CASSYIVGGSAYEQYF.

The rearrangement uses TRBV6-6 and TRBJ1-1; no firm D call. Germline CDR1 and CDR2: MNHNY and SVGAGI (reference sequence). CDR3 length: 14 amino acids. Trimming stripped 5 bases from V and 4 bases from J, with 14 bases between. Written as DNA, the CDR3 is TGTGCCAGCAGTATCTCGGTGGGAAGCACTGAAGCTTTCTTT. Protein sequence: CASSISVGSTEAFF.

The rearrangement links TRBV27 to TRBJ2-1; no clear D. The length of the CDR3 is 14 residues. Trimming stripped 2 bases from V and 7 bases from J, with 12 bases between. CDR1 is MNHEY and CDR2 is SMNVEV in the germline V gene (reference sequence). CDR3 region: CASSLGVGTNEQFF. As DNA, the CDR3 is TGTGCCAGCAGTTTAGGGGTAGGAACGAATGAGCAGTTCTTC.